This TCR beta chain comes out of a study of radiotherapy plus CTLA-4 blockade in lung cancer. Study background: Of all patients, approximately 17% responded objectively and about 34% showed disease control. Study-level results: Clones derived from tumor TCRs expanded in blood after radiotherapy plus ipilimumab. Reports identified early blood T cell clone dynamics, with interferon-beta, as the best response predictor.

Data came from immunoSEQ multiplex PCR; TCRdb stores just in-frame clones and leaves some out. The sample has some 94,000 clones, roughly 80% seen once. Points on this clone: No antigen is known for it.

CDR1 is SEHNR, CDR2 FQNEAQ, per germline (reference sequence). Trimming removed 5 bases from V and 2 bases from J, with 12 bases in between. CDR3 size: 14 residues. Alongside CTLA-4 blockade with ipilimumab, patients with chemo-refractory metastatic non-small-cell lung cancer received focal radiation. The TCR comes from a human donor with non-small cell lung cancer that progressed on radiotherapy plus ipilimumab. The chain has TRBV7-9 and TRBJ1-2; possibly TRBD1 for D (5 bases). Sequenced here: peripheral blood, sampled from a patient treated with radiotherapy plus ipilimumab. CDR3 sequence: CASSATVGNYGYTF. The CDR3 nucleotides are TGTGCCAGCAGCGCGACAGTCGGGAACTATGGCTACACCTTC.